The text below deals with one TCR beta chain. Its target antigen remains unknown. Per-nucleotide qualities are absent, and no much larger clonotype sits a single base away. The data were taken from a study of shared clonotypes between healthy human individuals (TCRdb year 2020). Looking at the study overall: Two women and a few men aged 18 to 49 years were included in the cohort. To increase sequencing depth and limit assay-specific biases, different laboratories used diverse techniques to prepare libraries and sequence TCR repertoires. To estimate repertoire size and how much clonotype sharing occurs between individuals, the study deeply sequenced the blood TCR repertoires of several healthy adults. For each donor, three plates each were used for CD4 naive and CD4 memory, two plates were used for CD8 naive, and one plate was used for CD8 memory. Between about 0.8 and 9 billion PBMCs per donor were obtained by leukapheresis. Study-wide conclusions, independent of this receptor: Rarefaction of sorted-subset datasets indicated incomplete sequencing despite the large sequencing depth. Pairwise subsampling indicated that sequencing depth was expected to affect the degree of clonotype sharing among donors. Sampling was restricted to blood, and TCR repertoires in tissues likely differ from the TCR repertoires found in blood. Higher generation probabilities were observed for clonotypes shared by all four sorted-subset donors than for non-shared clonotypes. The genetic and exposure-history diversity represented was limited by the small number of donors. Naive subsets generally had larger estimated clonotype richness than memory subsets did. When several donors were compared, the shared fraction of clonotypes was around 4.6% for naive CD4, 3.5% to 4% for naive CD8, 2.3% for memory CD4, and 0.3% to 0.5% for memory CD8.

Spanning cysteine to phenylalanine, the CDR3 consists of 12 amino acids. Only CDR3 DNA is held: 36 bases, read in frame from base 1. The V end loses 5 bases and the J end loses 6 bases, and a stretch of 8 bases separates them. The donors were healthy, HIV-negative adults who had no recently reported acute infections or vaccinations. Only Caucasian adults living in Nashville, Tennessee, USA were represented among the donors. CD4+ T cells were enriched through magnetic negative selection, after which naive cells were positively selected on CD45RA and the remaining negative fraction served as the memory subset. Blood was obtained by leukapheresis, after which PBMCs were separated by Ficoll-Histopaque density gradient centrifugation and cryopreserved in liquid nitrogen vapor phase. Analytical flow cytometry was used to check the purity and quantity of every magnetically sorted T cell population. Genomic DNA was isolated from each sorted fraction and quantified by UV absorbance on a Nanodrop 2000c.

Using the deep immunoSEQ assay, multiplex PCR amplified TCR CDR3 regions from genomic DNA. Extracted genomic DNA from each cell subset was spread evenly across all wells of several immunoSEQ 96-well plates, with each plate serving as a replicate. For sorted subsets, 200 to 250 ng of genomic DNA, equivalent to 25,000 to 35,000 T cell genomes, went into each replicate PCR. The purified libraries were quantified using a Qubit 3.0 fluorometer, sized with a Bioanalyzer 2100, and then quantified again using the KAPA Library Quantification kit. A separate single-read 150-cycle Illumina NextSeq 550 flow cell was used to sequence each immunoSEQ 96-well plate. The original methods were these. Because only junctional sequences without quality scores were contained in the immunoSEQ output, filtering matching that applied to full-length reads could not be performed. Sequences were annotated with PyIR, a Python wrapper for IgBLAST v1.9, and V/J genes and CDR3 were assigned using IMGT germline references. Reads were filtered out if the reads had weak V/J assignments (E-value above 1e-6), no CDR3, stop codons, out-of-frame junctions, or ambiguous translated residues. V3J clonotypes were defined by identical inferred V gene, J gene, and CDR3 amino acid sequence. To compute the percentage overlap between repertoires, the number of shared unique clonotypes was divided by the size of the smaller repertoire. Three approaches were used to assess repertoire richness: RTK rarefaction, the Chao1 estimator, and Recon v2.1 estimates of unobserved clonotypes. Generation probabilities were computed with OLGA for all TCRbeta clonotypes obtained by the gDNA method from a handful of donors. TCRdb holds this immuneACCESS table with in-frame rearrangements only. Some clones are missing; in checked studies, unresolved V genes explain under half, and the rest has no known cause. V, J and clone size were drawn from that table, and D and trimming were deduced from the DNA. In this sample the table shows hundreds of thousands of clones, about 96% of which occur a single time. Approximately 0.057% of the sample goes to the ten largest clones.

The rearranged segments are TRBV6-7 and TRBJ2-1; 5 matching bases give a weak D call of TRBD2. TRBV6-7 is marked as an open reading frame, function uncertain. The sequenced sample was naive CD4+ T cells sorted from blood. According to the study, the label for this sample's cell subset or site signals: CD45RA+ positively selected. The sequence derives from a woman in her 30s in good health. The DNA reads as follows: TGTGCCAGCAGTCGCGCGGGCAATGAGCAGTTCTTC. Translated, this gives CASSRAGNEQFF.